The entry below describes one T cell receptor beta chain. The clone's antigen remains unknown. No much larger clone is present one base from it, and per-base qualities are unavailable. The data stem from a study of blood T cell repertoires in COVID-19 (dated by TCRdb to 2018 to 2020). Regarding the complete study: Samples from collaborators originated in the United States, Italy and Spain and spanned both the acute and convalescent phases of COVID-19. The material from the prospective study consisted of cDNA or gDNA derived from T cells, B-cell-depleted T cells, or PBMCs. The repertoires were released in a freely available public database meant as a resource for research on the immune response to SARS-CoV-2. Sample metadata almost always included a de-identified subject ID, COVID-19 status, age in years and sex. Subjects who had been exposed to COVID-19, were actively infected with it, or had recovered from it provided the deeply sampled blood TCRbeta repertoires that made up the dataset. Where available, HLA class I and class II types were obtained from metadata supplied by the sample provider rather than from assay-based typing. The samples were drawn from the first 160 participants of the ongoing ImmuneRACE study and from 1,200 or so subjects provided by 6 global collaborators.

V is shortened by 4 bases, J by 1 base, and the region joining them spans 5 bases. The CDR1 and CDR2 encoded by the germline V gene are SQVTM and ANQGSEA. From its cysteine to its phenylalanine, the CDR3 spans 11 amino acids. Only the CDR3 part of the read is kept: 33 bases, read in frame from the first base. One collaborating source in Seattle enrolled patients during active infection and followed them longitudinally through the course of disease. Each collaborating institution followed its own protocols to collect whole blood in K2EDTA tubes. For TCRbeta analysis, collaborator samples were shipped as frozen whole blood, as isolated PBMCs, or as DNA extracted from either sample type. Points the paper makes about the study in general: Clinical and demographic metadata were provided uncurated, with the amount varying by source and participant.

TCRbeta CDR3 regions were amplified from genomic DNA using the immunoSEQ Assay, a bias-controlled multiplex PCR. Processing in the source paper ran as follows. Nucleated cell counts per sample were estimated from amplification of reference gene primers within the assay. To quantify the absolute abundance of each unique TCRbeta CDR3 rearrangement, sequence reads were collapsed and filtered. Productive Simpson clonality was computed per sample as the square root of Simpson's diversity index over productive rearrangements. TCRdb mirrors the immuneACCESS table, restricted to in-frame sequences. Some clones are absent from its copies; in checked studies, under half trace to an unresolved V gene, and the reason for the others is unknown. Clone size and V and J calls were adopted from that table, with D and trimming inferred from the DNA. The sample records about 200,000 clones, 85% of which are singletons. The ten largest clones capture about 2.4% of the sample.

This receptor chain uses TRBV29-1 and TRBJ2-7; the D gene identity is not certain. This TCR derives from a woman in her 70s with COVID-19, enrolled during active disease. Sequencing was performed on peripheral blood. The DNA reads TGCAGCGTTGCAGTATCCTACGAGCAGTACTTC. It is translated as CSVAVSYEQYF.